Sequencing of this TCR beta chain was carried out in a study of blood T cell repertoires in COVID-19. Clones were sequenced by immunoSEQ multiplex PCR, and TCRdb holds only the in-frame ones, with some missing. Among more than 40,000 clones listed, about 86% were seen once. This CDR3 contains 14 residues. V lost 7 bases, J lost 3 bases, and 15 bases lay in between. The V gene's germline CDR1 is MDHEN and CDR2 SYDVKM. The chain has TRBV28 and TRBJ1-2; TRBD1 is a possible D gene (5 bases). The sequence was obtained from a woman of 80 years or more with acute or convalescent COVID-19. Sequencing was performed on peripheral blood. The CDR3 protein is CASTLDRPDYGYTF. CDR3 nucleotide sequence: TGTGCCAGCACCCTAGACAGACCTGACTATGGCTACACCTTC.